This T cell receptor (beta chain) was captured by sequencing in a study of CD8+ T cells in alopecia areata (dated by TCRdb to the late 2010s). In the study overall: The treated patients, all with moderate-to-severe alopecia areata, were enrolled in an open-label pilot trial of oral tofacitinib given at 5 to 10 mg twice daily. Patients received tofacitinib for 6 to 18 months and were then followed off drug for 6 months to check for delayed response and recurrence. For the treated patients, the SALT score, which quantifies what percentage of scalp surface area is affected, served as the measure of disease severity. The study used high-throughput TCRbeta sequencing to examine T cell clonal expansion in alopecia areata, in both the C3H/HeJ mouse model and human patients. Human TCRbeta sequencing covered scalp tissue and sorted CD4+ and CD8+ peripheral blood T cells from patchy and totalis/universalis alopecia areata patients and healthy controls. Patients on tofacitinib were biopsied at baseline and after 4 and 24 weeks of treatment, and several of the patients also had a later scalp biopsy. Scalp clonality was compared among normal scalp (n=4), patchy alopecia areata scalp (n=8), and alopecia totalis/universalis scalp (n=8). RNA was extracted with the PAXgene miRNA kit for fixed scalp, the miRNeasy kit for PBMCs, and the RNeasy kit for mouse skin. TCRbeta CDR3 regions were amplified by immunoSEQ multiplex PCR with 35 Vbeta forward and 13 Jbeta reverse primers. Paper-wide results and their limitations: Shared TCR sequences between patients were less evident than in mice, which may be partly attributable to HLA diversity in the patient population. Scalp clonality and the number of expanded CD8+ clones among the top 100 scalp clones were significantly decreased by tofacitinib. Many expanded lesional clones were found to persist in scalp and blood during tofacitinib treatment, and relapse after treatment cessation may be partly explained by this persistence. Lesional scalp, especially in alopecia totalis/universalis, showed higher clonality and more expanded CD8+ clones than normal scalp, suggesting antigenic drive. The treated cohort was small, with a single nonresponder, so links between baseline CD8+ expansion and response need larger studies. Resident alphabeta T cells in normal human skin are also sequenced, complicating scalp TCR repertoire analysis, unlike mouse skin dominated by gammadelta T cells.

This clone appeared a few times. The specificity of this receptor is unknown. No much larger clonotype is one base removed from it; base qualities were not supplied. Receptors were amplified or captured by the immunoSEQ multiplex PCR assay. To provide template for TCR sequencing, every sample had RNA extracted and reverse transcribed into cDNA. First-strand cDNA was synthesized with SuperScript III using a 2:1 mix of oligo-dT and random hexamers. A synthetic immune receptor repertoire was used to assess amplification bias, and residual bias was removed computationally. The authors processed their data as follows. Raw reads were preprocessed for error removal, and CDR3 was defined according to IMGT conventions as running from the conserved cysteine to phenylalanine. Clonality was computed as 1 minus the Shannon entropy, with the entropy normalized by log2 of the number of productive unique TCRs. Scalp TCRbeta sequences were cross-referenced with sorted blood CD4 and CD8 repertoires so that the CD4 or CD8 identity of scalp clones could be inferred. The table comes from immuneACCESS by way of TCRdb, which keeps in-frame sequences with V and J called. Part of the clones is missing from these tables; in studies checked, under half for an unresolved V gene and the rest for unknown reasons. That table furnishes V, J and clone size, whereas the DNA furnished D and trimming. The table for this sample lists about 200,000 clones; roughly 60% of them were counted only once. The ten largest make up over 0.9% of the sample.

The sample's time point label, in plain terms: about 5 months on oral tofacitinib. This sample's treatment or condition label indicates: oral pan-JAK inhibitor, 5-10 mg twice daily. Peripheral blood and lesional scalp punch biopsies were obtained from patients with alopecia areata. After PBMCs were isolated by density centrifugation and stained for CD3, CD4 and CD8, a FACSAria was used to sort CD4+ and CD8+ T cells. Trimming accounts for 4 bases at V and 6 bases at J, while the number of junction bases matched to no gene is 13. The CDR3 spans 15 residues, from the cysteine through the phenylalanine. The sequence is cut down to CDR3 DNA, 45 bases in frame from base 1. CDR1 SQVTM and CDR2 ANQGSEA are derived from the germline V gene.

This TCR was recovered from a human donor with alopecia areata. The rearrangement joined TRBV29-1 to TRBJ2-3, with TRBD2 matching 7 junction bases. Sample: CD4+ T cells sorted from blood, taken at week 24, from a patient treated with tofacitinib. The CDR3 protein is CSVGRLAPAGDTQYF. The DNA is TGCAGCGTTGGGAGACTAGCCCCAGCAGGGGATACGCAGTATTTT.